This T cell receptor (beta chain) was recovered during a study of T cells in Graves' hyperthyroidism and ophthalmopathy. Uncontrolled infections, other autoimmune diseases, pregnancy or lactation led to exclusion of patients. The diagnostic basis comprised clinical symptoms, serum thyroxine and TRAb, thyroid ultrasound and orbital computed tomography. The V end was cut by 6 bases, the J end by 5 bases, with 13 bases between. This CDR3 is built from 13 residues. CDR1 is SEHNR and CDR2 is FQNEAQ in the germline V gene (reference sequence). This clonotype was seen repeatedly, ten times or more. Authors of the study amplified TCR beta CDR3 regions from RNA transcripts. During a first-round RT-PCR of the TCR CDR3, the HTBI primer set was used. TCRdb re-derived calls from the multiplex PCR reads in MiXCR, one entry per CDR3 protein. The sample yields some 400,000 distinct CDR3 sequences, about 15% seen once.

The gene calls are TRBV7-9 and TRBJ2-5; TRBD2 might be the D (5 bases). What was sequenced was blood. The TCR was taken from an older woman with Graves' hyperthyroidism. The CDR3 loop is CASRRSSGETQYF. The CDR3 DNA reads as TGTGCCAGCAGACGGAGCTCGGGGGAGACCCAGTACTTC. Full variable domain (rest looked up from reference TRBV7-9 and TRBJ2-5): DTGVSQNPRHKITKRGQNVTFRCDPISEHNRLYWYRQTLGQGPEFLTYFQNEAQLEKSRLLSDRFSAERPKGSFSTLEIQRTEQGDSAMYLCASRRSSGETQYFGPGTRLLVL.